This T cell receptor beta chain is drawn from a study of OX40 agonist ivuxolimab in advanced cancers. Concerning the study at large: Ivuxolimab was an agonistic, fully human IgG2 monoclonal antibody directed against OX40 (CD134), a costimulatory receptor. Intravenous ivuxolimab was administered to patients every 2 weeks at six dose levels: 0.01, 0.1, 0.3, 1.5, 3 and 10 mg/kg. Of the approximately 50 dose-escalation patients, hepatocellular carcinoma was present in around 19, melanoma in approximately 15, renal cell carcinoma in 9 and head and neck cancer in 9. A male proportion of under 85% and a mean age of 60 years, ranging from roughly 23 to 79, were recorded for the dose-escalation cohort. Patients were allowed to have had prior anti-PD-1, anti-PD-L1 or anti-CTLA-4 therapy, and 40% of the dose-escalation patients had previously received checkpoint inhibitors. Partial responses were achieved by three dose-escalation patients, of whom one had hepatocellular carcinoma and two had cutaneous melanoma. Peripheral TCRbeta sequencing aimed to test whether ivuxolimab altered TCR sequence diversity and caused clonal T-cell expansion. The paper reports the monotherapy dose-escalation portion (N of about 54 patients) of the phase I ivuxolimab trial.

The CDR3 covers 14 residues, taking in both the cysteine and the phenylalanine. The sequence is cut down to CDR3 DNA, 42 bases in frame from base 1. V and J are truncated by 0 bases and 8 bases respectively, leaving an intervening sequence of 8 bases. The germline V gene yields MNHEY for CDR1 and SVGAGI for CDR2. To sequence the TCRbeta CDR3 region, genomic DNA was isolated from the sorted cells. The immunoSEQ Assay was used to sequence the TCRbeta CDR3 regions. Not all clones reach the TCRdb copy of this immuneACCESS table, which keeps in-frame sequences only. Checked studies attribute under half of the gap to unresolved V genes and leave the rest unexplained. This sample has over 45,000 clones in its table, and 70% to 90% of those were observed once. The ten biggest clones cover 0.85% to 1% of the sample. The trial excluded patients who had a history of autoimmune disease or who were on systemic immunosuppression. Peripheral blood for TCR sequencing was drawn from every dose cohort at baseline, at cycle 4 day 1 and at cycle 7 day 1. The samples were taken from a phase I, first-in-human, multicenter, open-label dose-escalation trial of ivuxolimab. Adults with locally advanced or metastatic head and neck squamous cell, hepatocellular, melanoma or renal cell carcinoma were enrolled in the trial. Before TCR sequencing, CD4+ T cells and CD8+ T cells were sorted from peripheral blood as separate populations.

Broader findings and caveats from the paper: After ivuxolimab, more expanded clones were found on average in CD8+ T cells than in CD4+ T cells. The antigen specificity of the peripheral T cells that underwent clonal expansion was not determined. At doses of 0.1 to 3.0 mg/kg, clonal expansion of both CD4+ and CD8+ T cells in blood was seen between baseline and week 6. Low levels of normalized T-cell clonal expansion were also seen in some patients who did not respond. In the 0.1-3.0 mg/kg groups, partial responders were among the patients with the lowest normalized peripheral clonal expansion, particularly in CD8+ T cells.

In regard to this clone: Its antigen remains undetermined. No base quality values were provided; no much bigger clone lies one nucleotide off.

The sample was CD4+ or CD8+ T cells sorted from blood, taken in a trial of the OX40 agonist ivuxolimab. This receptor chain uses TRBV6-5 and TRBJ1-6, with no reliable assignment of the D segment. The receptor's source is an adult with an advanced solid tumor such as melanoma, head and neck, liver or kidney cancer. The CDR3 region: CASSYSGAHSPLHF. Here is the DNA: TGTGCCAGCAGTTACTCGGGCGCCCATTCACCCCTCCACTTT.